This T cell receptor (beta chain) was recorded in a study of shared clonotypes between healthy human individuals. Trimming pared 5 bases from V and 0 bases from J, leaving 4 bases between. Germline-derived CDR1 and CDR2 are LNHDA and SQIVND (reference sequence). There are 12 residues in the CDR3. In the naive CD8 group, cells lacked CD45RO and were positively selected for CCR7, so terminally differentiated effector memory CD45RA+ cells were left out. Profiled with immunoSEQ multiplex PCR; TCRdb holds only in-frame clones, not every one. The table shows more than 2 million clones, with over 85% occurring only once.

The receptor comes from a man between 18 and 29 years old in good health. The chain recombines TRBV19 with TRBJ1-1; D gene unclear. What was sequenced was naive CD8+ T cells sorted from blood. CDR3 coding DNA: TGTGCCAGTAGTCTATTGAACACTGAAGCTTTCTTT. Translating it yields CASSLLNTEAFF.